Given below is one TCR beta chain in context. Antigen: not known. The data belong to a study of CD8+CD57+ T cells in acquired aplastic anemia. Study-level information: DNA recovered from sorted CD4+ and CD8+ cells had a mean of 3.2 ug. The study obtained around 10 million reads on average for CD4+ cells from healthy donors.

Genomic DNA constituted the template upon which TCR beta VDJ and CDR3 profiling was performed. Each CDR3 protein is one row after TCRdb ran MiXCR on the reads. The data show approximately 200,000 distinct CDR3 sequences, roughly 57% seen once. Study results and limitations: Between the patient and control groups, CD8+ Simpson's diversity did not differ significantly. A set of approximately 30 CD8+ CDR3 sequences was shared between patients and controls, and these sequences appeared highly expressed in patients.

The source is a human donor in good health. The sequencing sample was made of sorted CD4+, CD8+, or CD8+CD57+ T cells (not recorded which) from PBMCs.

CDR3 loop: CASSPSGTGGVNPEAFF. Written as DNA, the CDR3 is TGTGCCAGCAGCCCTTCCGGGACAGGGGGGGTCAACCCTGAAGCTTTCTTT. The chain employs TRBV7-9 and TRBJ1-1, with 11 nucleotides matching TRBD1. The CDR3 consists of 17 residues. Germline V CDR1 and CDR2: SEHNR, FQNEAQ (reference sequence). Unmatched junction bases numbered 14, after V lost 5 bases and J lost 6 bases.